This T cell receptor (beta chain) was identified in a study of T cell responses to AZD1222 COVID-19 vaccine. General study points: Sampling captured repertoires only after the peak T cell response.

About this clone itself: What it binds is not known.

The method was immunoSEQ multiplex PCR; TCRdb's version includes in-frame clones alone and lacks a portion of them. The sample has fewer than 200,000 clones; just over 90% are singletons. Germline V lookup: CDR1 SNHLY, CDR2 FYNNEI. The CDR3 contains 12 residues. The V and J ends lost 1 base and 7 bases respectively, with 7 bases between them. The chain links TRBV2 to TRBJ1-2, with D unresolved. The source of this sequence is an adult in good health. The sample was peripheral blood, taken on day 0 of AZD1222 vaccination. The CDR3 DNA is TGTGCCAGCAGTGAAGGTGGGGTTGGCTACACCTTC. Protein sequence: CASSEGGVGYTF.